One sample yielded the 23 T cell receptor beta chains listed below, sequenced in a study of blood T cell repertoires in COVID-19. Data came from immunoSEQ multiplex PCR; TCRdb stores just in-frame clones and leaves some out. The sample gives tens of thousands of clones, 85% of which show up once; approximately 15% is in the top ten. Material: peripheral blood. All receptors derive from a human donor with acute or convalescent COVID-19. The donor label of this sample is uncertain.

This chain uses TRBV3-1 (or the pseudogene TRBV3-2) with TRBJ2-3; a possible D gene is TRBD1 (6 bases). The CDR3 runs to 12 residues. Germline V lookup: CDR1 LGHDT, CDR2 YNNKEL (reference sequence). V lost 6 bases and J lost 6, with 10 bases in between. DNA for the CDR3: TGTGCCAGCAGTCACAGGGTCGATACGCAGTATTTT. This translates into CASSHRVDTQYF.

The chain recombines TRBV27 with TRBJ2-5; 9 bases map to TRBD1. There are 14 residues in the CDR3. Germline trimming cut 4 bases from V and 5 bases from J; bases unmatched to any gene: 5. Germline values: CDR1 MNHEY, CDR2 SMNVEV (reference sequence). The CDR3 reads CASSSNRGRETQYF. DNA for the CDR3: TGTGCCAGCAGTTCAAACAGGGGGCGGGAGACCCAGTACTTC.

In this sample, this clone turned up a few times. This sequence joins TRBV2 and TRBJ2-2; D may be TRBD1 (5 bases). CDR3 size: 15 residues. Germline V gene lookup returns CDR1 SNHLY and CDR2 FYNNEI. The ends were cut back, 3 bases at V and 4 bases at J, with 12 bases in the middle. CDR3 sequence (DNA): TGTGCCAGCAGTGAGGGCAGGGTGAGCACCGGGGAGCTGTTTTTT. It translates to CASSEGRVSTGELFF. Variable domain in full (rest from reference TRBV2 and TRBJ2-2): EPEVTQTPSHQVTQMGQEVILRCVPISNHLYFYWYRQILGQKVEFLVSFYNNEISEKSEIFDDQFSVERPDGSNFTLKIRSTKLEDSAMYFCASSEGRVSTGELFFGEGSRLTVL.

The rearrangement uses TRBV20-1 and TRBJ2-1; the D is unclear. Per germline, CDR1 DFQATT and CDR2 SNEGSKA (reference sequence). Trimming removed 5 bases at V and 5 bases at J, with 7 bases between. The CDR3 spans 11 residues. The CDR3 bases are TGCAGTGCTTACTTCAACAATGAGCAGTTCTTC. It is translated as CSAYFNNEQFF.

This chain connects TRBV5-1 to TRBJ1-6; TRBD1 might be the D (5 bases). Between the trimmed V and J ends, which lost 3 bases and 10 bases, there was a span of 14 bases. The CDR3 runs to 14 residues. The V gene's germline CDR1 is SGHRS and CDR2 YFSETQ. CDR3 DNA: TGCGCCAGCAGCTCGACAGCGGGGCGGTCACCCCTCCACTTT. It yields the protein CASSSTAGRSPLHF.

The genes are TRBV5-5 and TRBJ2-7, with TRBD1 matching over 9 bases. The J segment lost 5 bases and the V segment lost 0 bases, leaving 6 bases of the junction unmatched. The CDR3 is 15 amino acids. Germline CDR1 and CDR2: SGHKS and YYEKEE (reference sequence). The CDR3 loop is CASSLGWGTGHEQYF. CDR3 nucleotide sequence: TGTGCCAGCAGCTTGGGGTGGGGGACAGGGCACGAGCAGTACTTC. Full variable domain (missing parts from reference TRBV5-5 and TRBJ2-7): DAGVTQSPTHLIKTRGQQVTLRCSPISGHKSVSWYQQVLGQGPQFIFQYYEKEERGRGNFPDRFSARQFPNYSSELNVNALLLGDSALYLCASSLGWGTGHEQYFGPGTRLTVT.

The chain combines TRBV6-6 with TRBJ2-3, with TRBD2 identical over 7 bases. This CDR3 region has 15 residues. The germline CDR1 and CDR2 sequences are MNHNY and SVGAGI (reference sequence). The V and J ends lost 2 bases and 1 base, in that order; junction bases with no gene match: 3. The CDR3 here is CASSYGAGGTDTQYF. CDR3 DNA sequence: TGTGCCAGCAGTTACGGTGCGGGGGGCACAGATACGCAGTATTTT.

This rearrangement joins TRBV6-2 or TRBV6-3 to TRBJ1-4; D gene ambiguous. Looked up from germline, CDR1 is MNHEY and CDR2 is SVGEGT. Trimming pared 0 bases from V and 8 bases from J, leaving 10 bases between. This CDR3 has 14 amino acids. The CDR3 spells CASSYSWTGEKLFF. The DNA for the CDR3 is TGTGCCAGCAGTTACTCCTGGACGGGGGAAAAACTGTTTTTT.

The chain is built from TRBV6-5 and TRBJ2-1, with D maybe TRBD2 (5 bases). Per the germline V gene, CDR1 is MNHEY and CDR2 is SVGAGI. Between the trimmed V and J ends, which lost 0 bases and 4 bases, there was a span of 7 bases. The CDR3 has 14 amino acids. The DNA for the CDR3 is TGTGCCAGCAGTTACTCGAGGGTTTACAATGAGCAGTTCTTC. It translates to CASSYSRVYNEQFF.

This chain joins TRBV19 and TRBJ1-5; 7 bases are shared with TRBD1. V lost 4 bases to trimming and J lost 1 base; unmatched junction nucleotides: 4. CDR1 and CDR2 (germline): LNHDA, SQIVND (reference sequence). This CDR3 is built from 15 residues. CDR3 sequence reads: CASSKGGISNQPQHF. CDR3 bases: TGTGCCAGTAGTAAAGGGGGCATCAGCAATCAGCCCCAGCATTTT.

The genes are TRBV6-2 or TRBV6-3 and TRBJ2-1, with D tentatively TRBD2 (5 bases). Germline values: CDR1 MNHEY, CDR2 SVGEGT. The CDR3 length is 15 residues. Trimming removed 5 bases at V and 0 bases at J, with 11 bases between. For the CDR3, the DNA is TGTGCCAGCAGTCTGACGGGGAGCTCCTACAATGAGCAGTTCTTC. The encoded protein is CASSLTGSSYNEQFF.

This rearrangement joins TRBV6-5 to TRBJ2-4, with TRBD1 matching over 8 bases. The CDR3 length is 14 residues. CDR1 and CDR2 (germline): MNHEY, SVGAGI. V gave up 6 bases and J gave up 8 bases; unmatched junction bases: 9. The CDR3 spells CASSSQGALDIQYF. The DNA for the CDR3 is TGTGCCAGCAGCTCTCAGGGGGCTTTAGACATTCAGTACTTC.

This chain uses TRBV9 with TRBJ2-1; 9 nucleotides match TRBD2. The CDR3 sequence is 13 residues long. Germline-derived CDR1 and CDR2 are SGDLS and YYNGEE. Trimming took 7 bases from V and 10 from J; bases not matched to a gene: 9. The CDR3 DNA follows: TGTGCCAGCGCATCTAGCGGGGCCGGCGAGCAGTTCTTC. Its protein product is CASASSGAGEQFF.

This clone was counted once. This rearrangement joins TRBV6-6 to TRBJ1-2; D unclear. The CDR3 totals 10 residues. Deletions cut 4 bases from V and 8 bases from J, with 5 bases between. Per the germline V gene, CDR1 is MNHNY and CDR2 is SVGAGI (reference sequence). The CDR3 coding sequence is TGTGCCAGCAGTTTTAAAGGCTACACCTTC. Translated: CASSFKGYTF.

This clone was observed a single time. The genes are TRBV11-3 and TRBJ2-1; TRBD2 might be the D (6 bases). V was cut by 5 bases and J by 10 bases, with 15 bases left in between. This CDR3 is 13 amino acids long. The germline CDR1 and CDR2 sequences are SGHNT and YENEEA. CDR3 protein: CASSPGARGEQFF. CDR3 nucleotides: TGTGCCAGCAGCCCCGGGGCACGGGGGGAGCAGTTCTTC.

This chain connects TRBV28 to TRBJ1-2, with D perhaps TRBD1 (6 bases). The CDR3 runs to 14 residues. CDR1 MDHEN and CDR2 SYDVKM come from the germline V gene. The V end was cut by 3 bases, the J end by 8 bases, with 16 bases between. CDR3 in amino acids: CASSFSGAVVGYTF. CDR3 DNA sequence: TGTGCCAGCAGTTTCTCAGGGGCCGTTGTCGGCTACACCTTC.

V usage is TRBV10-3 and J usage is TRBJ1-2; 8 nucleotides align to TRBD1. Germline V gives CDR1 ENHRY, CDR2 SYGVKD. This CDR3 contains 14 residues. After removal of 10 bases from V and 4 bases from J, the junction contained 11 bases not matched to a gene. The CDR3: CATGSGQGAYGYTF. CDR3 nucleotide sequence: TGTGCCACAGGGTCGGGGCAGGGGGCCTATGGCTACACCTTC.

In this sample, this clone turned up a few times. Other DNA sequences within the sample encode an identical CDR3. V usage is TRBV19 and J usage is TRBJ2-2; D not certain. With 5 bases removed from V and 6 bases from J, the gap between germline ends came to 10 bases. This CDR3 region has 13 residues. The germline V gene encodes CDR1 LNHDA and CDR2 SQIVND (reference sequence). The CDR3 sequence: CASSLARPGELFF. The CDR3 nucleotides are TGTGCCAGTAGTCTGGCCCGTCCCGGGGAGCTGTTTTTT.

This clone was seen more than once but under ten times. The V gene is TRBV11-2, the J gene TRBJ2-1; D possibly corresponds to TRBD2 (9 bases). Germline-derived CDR1 and CDR2 are SGHAT and FQNNGV. CDR3 length equals 18 residues. V was cut by 5 bases and J by 2 bases, with 22 bases left in between. CDR3 amino acids: CASSPGTGGLATYNEQFF. The CDR3 coding sequence is TGTGCCAGCAGCCCCGGGACAGGTGGACTAGCGACCTACAATGAGCAGTTCTTC.

The chain links TRBV2 to TRBJ2-7; no definite D call. The CDR3 covers 12 residues. V was shortened by 7 bases and J by 5 bases, with 12 bases between the two germline ends. CDR1 and CDR2 (germline): SNHLY, FYNNEI. The CDR3 sequence: CASTEYSHEQYF. The CDR3 nucleotides read TGTGCCAGCACCGAGTACAGTCACGAGCAGTACTTC.

This sequence joins TRBV10-3 and TRBJ1-5; D might be TRBD1 (6 bases). Trimming cost V 11 bases and J 1 base, with 12 bases left between them. The CDR3 length is 13 residues. Germline V gives CDR1 ENHRY, CDR2 SYGVKD. For the CDR3, the DNA is TGTGCCGCACAGGGATCCAGCAATCAGCCCCAGCATTTT. This encodes CAAQGSSNQPQHF.

V and J are TRBV15 and TRBJ1-3; 7 nucleotides line up with TRBD1. Unmatched junction bases numbered 4, after V lost 5 bases and J lost 0 bases. CDR1 is LNHNV, CDR2 YYDKDF, per germline (reference sequence). There are 15 residues in the CDR3. Here the CDR3 DNA reads TGTGCCACCAGCGAGGGGGCCAGCTCTGGAAACACCATATATTTT. Its translation: CATSEGASSGNTIYF.

The V and J genes are TRBV11-2 and TRBJ1-6; 7 nucleotides agree with TRBD1. V lost 5 bases, J lost 7 bases, and 5 bases stayed unmatched. Germline CDR1 is SGHAT and CDR2 is FQNNGV. CDR3 length: 14 residues. CDR3 sequence: CASSQDRRNSPLHF. The CDR3 DNA sequence: TGTGCCAGCAGCCAGGACAGGCGGAATTCACCCCTCCACTTT.